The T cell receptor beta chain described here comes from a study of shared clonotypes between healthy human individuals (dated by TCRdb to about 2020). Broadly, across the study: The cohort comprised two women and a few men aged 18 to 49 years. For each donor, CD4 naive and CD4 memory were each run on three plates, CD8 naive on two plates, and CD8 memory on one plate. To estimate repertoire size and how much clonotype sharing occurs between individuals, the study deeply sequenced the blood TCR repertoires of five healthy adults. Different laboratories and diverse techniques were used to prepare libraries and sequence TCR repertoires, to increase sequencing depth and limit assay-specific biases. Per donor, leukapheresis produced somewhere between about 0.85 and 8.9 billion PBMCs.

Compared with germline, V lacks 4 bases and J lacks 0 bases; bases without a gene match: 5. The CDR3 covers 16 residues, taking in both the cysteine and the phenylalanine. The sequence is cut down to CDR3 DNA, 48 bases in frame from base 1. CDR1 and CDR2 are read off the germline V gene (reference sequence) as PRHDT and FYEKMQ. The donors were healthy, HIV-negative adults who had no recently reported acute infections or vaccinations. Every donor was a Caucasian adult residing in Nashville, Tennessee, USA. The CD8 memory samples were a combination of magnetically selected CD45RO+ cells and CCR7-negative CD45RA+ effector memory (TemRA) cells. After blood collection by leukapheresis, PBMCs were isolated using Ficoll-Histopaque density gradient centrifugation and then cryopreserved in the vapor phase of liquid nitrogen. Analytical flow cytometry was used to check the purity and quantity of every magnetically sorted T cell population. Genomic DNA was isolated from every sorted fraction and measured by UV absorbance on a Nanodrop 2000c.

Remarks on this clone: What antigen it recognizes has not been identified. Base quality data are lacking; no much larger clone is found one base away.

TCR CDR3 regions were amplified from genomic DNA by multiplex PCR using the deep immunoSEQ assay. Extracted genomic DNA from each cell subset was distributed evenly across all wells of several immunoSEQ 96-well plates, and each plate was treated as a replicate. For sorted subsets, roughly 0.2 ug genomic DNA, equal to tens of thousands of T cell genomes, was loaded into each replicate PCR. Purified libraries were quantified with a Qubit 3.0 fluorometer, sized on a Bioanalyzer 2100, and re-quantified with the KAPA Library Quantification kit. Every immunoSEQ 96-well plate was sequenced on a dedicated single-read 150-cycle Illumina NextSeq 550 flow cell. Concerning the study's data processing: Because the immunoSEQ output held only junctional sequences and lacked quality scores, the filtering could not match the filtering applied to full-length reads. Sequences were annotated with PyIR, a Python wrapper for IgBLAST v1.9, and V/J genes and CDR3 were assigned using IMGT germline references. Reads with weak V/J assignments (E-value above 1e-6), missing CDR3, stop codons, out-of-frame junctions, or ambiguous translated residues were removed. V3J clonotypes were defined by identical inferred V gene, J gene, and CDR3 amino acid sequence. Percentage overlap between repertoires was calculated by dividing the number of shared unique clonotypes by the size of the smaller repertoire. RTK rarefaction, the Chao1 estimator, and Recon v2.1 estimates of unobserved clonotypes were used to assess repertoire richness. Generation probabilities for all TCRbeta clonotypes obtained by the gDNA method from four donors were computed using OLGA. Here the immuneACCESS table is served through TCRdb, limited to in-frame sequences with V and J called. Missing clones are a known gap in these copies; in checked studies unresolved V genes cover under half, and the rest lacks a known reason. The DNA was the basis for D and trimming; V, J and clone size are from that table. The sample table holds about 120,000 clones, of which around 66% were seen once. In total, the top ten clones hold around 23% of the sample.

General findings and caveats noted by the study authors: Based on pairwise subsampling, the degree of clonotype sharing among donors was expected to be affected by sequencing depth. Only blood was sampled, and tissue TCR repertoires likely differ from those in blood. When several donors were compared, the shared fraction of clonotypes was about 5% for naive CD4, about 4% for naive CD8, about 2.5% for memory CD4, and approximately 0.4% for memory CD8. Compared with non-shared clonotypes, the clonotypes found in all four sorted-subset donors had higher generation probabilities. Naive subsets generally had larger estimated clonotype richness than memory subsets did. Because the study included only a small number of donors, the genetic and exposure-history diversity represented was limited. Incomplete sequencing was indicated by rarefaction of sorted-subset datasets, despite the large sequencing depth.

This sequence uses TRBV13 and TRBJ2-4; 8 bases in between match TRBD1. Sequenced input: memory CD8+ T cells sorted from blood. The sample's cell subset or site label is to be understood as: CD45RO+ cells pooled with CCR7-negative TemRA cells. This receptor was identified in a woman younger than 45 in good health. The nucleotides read TGTGCCAGCAGCTCAGCGGACAGGGAAGCCAAAAACATTCAGTACTTC. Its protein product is CASSSADREAKNIQYF.